This T cell receptor beta chain was found in a study of shared clonotypes between healthy human individuals. General study findings and limits: The four-donor shared clonotypes exceeded non-shared clonotypes in generation probability, with non-shared ones scoring lower.

Regarding this clone: Its antigen remains unknown.

CD4+ cells underwent separation, giving CD45RA+ naive and CD45RA-negative memory subsets. Germline lookup yields CDR1 SQVTM and CDR2 ANQGSEA. The CDR3 runs 12 residues. V lost 5 bases to trimming and J lost 4 bases; unmatched junction nucleotides: 4. An approximately 200 ng quantity of DNA, roughly 32,000 T cell genomes, went into the sorted-subset replicate PCRs. Data came from immunoSEQ multiplex PCR; TCRdb stores just in-frame clones and leaves some out. The sample records some 2,500,000 clones, 92% being singletons. This TCR derives from a man in his late teens or twenties in good health. Some clones in this sample may be carry-over from other donors' samples. The chain has TRBV29-1 and TRBJ2-5, with 7 bases identical to TRBD1. What was sequenced was naive CD4+ T cells from PBMCs. Subset reported: CD45RA+ positively selected. The CDR3 protein is CSVSRTGETQYF. The CDR3 nucleotides are TGCAGCGTTTCCCGGACAGGAGAGACCCAGTACTTC.